The rows below give T cell receptor beta chains drawn from one sample of a study of CD8 T cells in Susac syndrome. TCRdb called the immunoSEQ multiplex PCR reads again in MiXCR, with one record for every CDR3 protein. The data show 400,000 or so distinct CDR3 sequences, with about 85% seen just once and approximately 0.11% held by the top ten. Material: CD8+ T cells from PBMCs. These receptors were obtained from a human donor with multiple sclerosis. CDR3s include the opening cysteine and the closing phenylalanine or tryptophan. D genes are given only for firm matches.

D: TRBD1; V: TRBV30; J: TRBJ1-1; CDR3: CAWTSPGGEMNTEAFF
D: .; V: TRBV30; J: TRBJ1-2; CDR3: CACYRYGYTF
D: .; V: TRBV4-1; J: TRBJ2-7; CDR3: CASSQGEGNYEQYF
D: .; V: TRBV4-1; J: TRBJ2-2; CDR3: CASGGGDVGELFF
D: .; V: TRBV5-1; J: TRBJ2-1; CDR3: CASRPEDNYNEQFF
D: TRBD2; V: TRBV20-1; J: TRBJ2-1; CDR3: CSAKGGRFYNEQFF
D: .; V: TRBV28; J: TRBJ2-7; CDR3: CASSWGRSSYEQYF
D: .; V: TRBV29-1; J: TRBJ1-2; CDR3: CSVLGQGLGYTF
D: .; V: TRBV5-1; J: TRBJ1-1; CDR3: CASSLAGGASTEAFF
D: TRBD1; V: TRBV11-2; J: TRBJ2-1; CDR3: CASSLDRGLRGGEQFF
D: TRBD2; V: TRBV14; J: TRBJ2-7; CDR3: CASSLLAGDHEQYF
D: TRBD1; V: TRBV4-1; J: TRBJ2-7; CDR3: CASSQEGQGGTYEQYF
D: .; V: TRBV28; J: TRBJ2-7; CDR3: CASSLRSISYEQYF
D: .; V: TRBV6-1; J: TRBJ1-5; CDR3: CASAFSQDQPQHF
D: .; V: TRBV5-4; J: TRBJ2-7; CDR3: CASSLWGSISYEQYF
D: .; V: TRBV27; J: TRBJ2-2; CDR3: CASRMLGTGELFF
D: TRBD1; V: TRBV19; J: TRBJ2-1; CDR3: CASSIDPGTGPYNEQFF
D: .; V: TRBV12-5; J: TRBJ2-4; CDR3: CASGFNVERRDFPNIQYF
D: .; V: TRBV12-2; J: TRBJ2-5; CDR3: CASRPWGPGIRGQETQYF
D: .; V: TRBV11-2; J: TRBJ1-3; CDR3: CASSLLQGTSGNTIYF
D: .; V: TRBV4-1; J: TRBJ1-6; CDR3: CASSQELGQGNSPLHF
D: .; V: TRBV3-1; J: TRBJ2-7; CDR3: CASSQAAPELGEQYF
D: .; V: TRBV7-6; J: TRBJ1-2; CDR3: CASSLLDKDYGYTF
D: .; V: TRBV30; J: TRBJ2-1; CDR3: CAWSPGPDENGQFF
D: .; V: TRBV3-1; J: TRBJ1-1; CDR3: CASSQEPFTNTEAFF
D: .; V: TRBV19; J: TRBJ2-5; CDR3: CASSLSMDSQETQYF
D: .; V: TRBV30; J: TRBJ1-6; CDR3: CAWRTVESSYNSPLHF
D: .; V: TRBV12-3/TRBV12-4; J: TRBJ2-7; CDR3: CASSLWQGGYEQYF
D: .; V: TRBV4-1; J: TRBJ2-7; CDR3: CASSPSGASAYEQYF
D: TRBD2; V: TRBV4-1; J: TRBJ2-7; CDR3: CASSQGPSGMDEQYF
D: TRBD1; V: TRBV7-9; J: TRBJ2-1; CDR3: CASSSRDSSSYNEQFF
D: .; V: TRBV10-3; J: TRBJ2-3; CDR3: CAIREGIDTQYF
D: .; V: TRBV14; J: TRBJ2-1; CDR3: CASSQGWNEQFF
D: TRBD2; V: TRBV6-1; J: TRBJ2-5; CDR3: CASSPDLAGPYQETQYF
D: TRBD1; V: TRBV7-9; J: TRBJ2-7; CDR3: CASSLGTGPFYEQYF
D: .; V: TRBV14; J: TRBJ1-2; CDR3: CASSQDLPGADGYTF
D: .; V: TRBV27; J: TRBJ2-2; CDR3: CASKQPNTGELFF
D: .; V: TRBV4-2; J: TRBJ2-7; CDR3: CASSQDGSPYEQYF
D: .; V: TRBV30; J: TRBJ2-1; CDR3: CAWSRLVGGNEQFF
D: TRBD2; V: TRBV7-9; J: TRBJ2-2; CDR3: CASSKTGLAGAGELFF
D: TRBD1; V: TRBV29-1; J: TRBJ2-7; CDR3: CSVGTGESGEQYF
D: .; V: TRBV3-1; J: TRBJ1-1; CDR3: CASSQAVGHTEAFF
D: .; V: TRBV25-1; J: TRBJ2-2; CDR3: CASSENRNTGELFF
D: .; V: TRBV27; J: TRBJ2-5; CDR3: CASSPASEETQYF
D: .; V: TRBV9; J: TRBJ2-1; CDR3: CASSSARPYNEQFF
D: .; V: TRBV18; J: TRBJ1-2; CDR3: CASSPASGLEGYTF
D: .; V: TRBV25-1; J: TRBJ2-5; CDR3: CASSEGVSGPETQYF
D: TRBD2; V: TRBV25-1; J: TRBJ2-7; CDR3: CASSEFFGTSGGAVPSAEQYF
D: .; V: TRBV4-1; J: TRBJ1-1; CDR3: CASSQVGEEAFF
D: .; V: TRBV5-6; J: TRBJ1-2; CDR3: CASSQPADWPASYTF
D: .; V: TRBV4-1; J: TRBJ2-2; CDR3: CATRNTNTGELFF
D: .; V: TRBV12-3/TRBV12-4; J: TRBJ1-3; CDR3: CASSLTEDSGNTIYF
D: .; V: TRBV5-1; J: TRBJ2-1; CDR3: CASSLAIGETYNEQFF
D: .; V: TRBV12-3/TRBV12-4; J: TRBJ2-7; CDR3: CASSVRDGYEQYF
D: .; V: TRBV5-5; J: TRBJ1-3; CDR3: CASSYEGRDSGNTIYF